What follows are 12 T cell receptor beta chains derived from one specimen sequenced in a study of blood T cell repertoires in COVID-19. The repertoire was sequenced with immunoSEQ multiplex PCR; TCRdb's copy has only in-frame clones and lacks some. The sample includes about 300,000 clones, around nine tenths of them seen just once. The specimen sequenced was peripheral blood. These receptors were obtained from a middle-aged man with acute or convalescent COVID-19.

The J gene is TRBJ2-3, the V gene TRBV5-5; D is possibly TRBD1 (6 bases). Germline V gene lookup returns CDR1 SGHKS and CDR2 YYEKEE (reference sequence). The V and J ends lost 4 bases and 0 bases respectively, with 15 bases between them. The CDR3 runs 16 residues. The CDR3 DNA reads as TGTGCCAGCAGCCGGCAGGGGTTCCCTAGCACAGATACGCAGTATTTT. It specifies CASSRQGFPSTDTQYF.

The J gene is TRBJ1-1, the V gene TRBV5-1; 12 bases line up with TRBD1. The V gene end was trimmed by 5 bases and the J gene end by 4 bases; junction bases not matched to a gene: 6. Germline loops: CDR1 SGHRS, CDR2 YFSETQ. The CDR3 length is 15 residues. CDR3 bases: TGCGCCAGCAGGGGGGGGACAGGGGGCCCCACTGAAGCTTTCTTT. Encoded protein: CASRGGTGGPTEAFF.

The sample holds a few counts of this clone. The gene calls are TRBV5-1 and TRBJ1-4; TRBD1 aligns across 7 bases. Germline values: CDR1 SGHRS, CDR2 YFSETQ. The ends lost 0 bases at V and 9 bases at J; junction bases unmatched: 5. CDR3 length: 14 residues. The CDR3 loop is CASSLETGTQKLFF. The DNA of the CDR3 is TGCGCCAGCAGCTTGGAGACAGGGACACAAAAACTGTTTTTT.

The chain recombines TRBV3-1 (or the pseudogene TRBV3-2) with TRBJ1-1; TRBD1 might be the D (5 bases). The CDR3 has 14 residues. Trimming cost V 5 bases and J 1 base, with 11 bases left between them. Germline V gene data show CDR1 as LGHDT and CDR2 as YNNKEL (reference sequence). The CDR3 nucleotides are TGTGCCAGCAGCTTAACTCAGGGGAACACTGAAGCTTTCTTT. Its translation: CASSLTQGNTEAFF.

The gene calls are TRBV6-5 and TRBJ2-1, with 7 bases lining up with TRBD1. Germline values: CDR1 MNHEY, CDR2 SVGAGI. The CDR3 consists of 16 residues. V dropped 0 bases and J dropped 2; count of bases not matched to a gene: 4. The chain's CDR3 is CASSYSPGQTYNEQFF. The CDR3 bases are TGTGCCAGCAGTTACTCCCCGGGACAGACCTACAATGAGCAGTTCTTC.

The chain uses TRBV9 and TRBJ2-7, with D possibly being TRBD2 (6 bases). The germline V gene encodes CDR1 SGDLS and CDR2 YYNGEE. CDR3 size: 16 residues. V lost 0 bases and J 0 bases, leaving 13 bases between the germline ends. CDR3 loop: CASSVADGGISYEQYF. CDR3 DNA: TGTGCCAGCAGCGTAGCTGACGGGGGAATCTCCTACGAGCAGTACTTC.

V and J are TRBV25-1 and TRBJ1-6, with a possible D match to TRBD1 (5 bases). The CDR3 has 14 amino acids. V was shortened by 4 bases and J by 9 bases, with 13 bases between the two germline ends. The V gene's germline CDR1 is MGHDK and CDR2 SYGVNS. As DNA, the CDR3 is TGTGCCAGCAGTGCCGAGACAGAAACTTCACCCCTCCACTTT. It yields the protein CASSAETETSPLHF.

This chain connects TRBV6-5 to TRBJ2-7; D remains unclear. Trimming removed 6 bases at V and 0 bases at J, with 6 bases between. This CDR3 contains 12 residues. Germline CDR1 is MNHEY and CDR2 is SVGAGI. DNA for the CDR3: TGTGCCAGCAGCCGGAGCTCCTACGAGCAGTACTTC. This codes for CASSRSSYEQYF.

This sequence joins TRBV6-4 and TRBJ2-3, with TRBD2 as a possible D gene (5 bases). The V gene's germline CDR1 is MRHNA and CDR2 SNTAGT. The V end was cut by 6 bases, the J end by 2 bases, with 12 bases between. This CDR3 contains 14 residues. This CDR3 is CASSRGWPTDTQYF. CDR3 coding DNA: TGTGCCAGCAGCCGAGGGTGGCCCACAGATACGCAGTATTTT.

This sequence joins TRBV6-5 and TRBJ1-2; TRBD1 matches at 11 bases. V lost 11 bases to trimming and J lost 4 bases; unmatched junction nucleotides: 12. CDR3 length equals 15 residues. From germline, CDR1 is MNHEY and CDR2 SVGAGI. Here the CDR3 DNA reads TGTGCCGGACGCCCGGGGACAGGGGGATTCTATGGCTACACCTTC. This codes for CAGRPGTGGFYGYTF.

As for this clone: The junction departs from germline at one end; a sequencing error may be responsible. The chain links TRBV2 to TRBJ2-2; D is perhaps TRBD2 (6 bases). This CDR3 has 15 amino acids. Germline CDR1 SNHLY, CDR2 FYNNEI. CDR3 protein: CASRRAGSNTGELFF. DNA for the CDR3: TGTGCTAGCAGGAGGGCCGGTTCGAACACCGGGGAGCTGTTTTTT.

A few counts support this clone. This chain links TRBV15 with TRBJ1-4, with 7 bases lining up with TRBD1. V lost 5 bases to trimming and J lost 5 bases; unmatched junction nucleotides: 11. CDR1 is LNHNV, CDR2 YYDKDF, per germline (reference sequence). The CDR3 loop spans 16 amino acids. The CDR3 sequence: CATSGALTGRNEKLFF. The DNA of the CDR3 is TGTGCCACCAGCGGAGCTCTGACAGGGAGGAATGAAAAACTGTTTTTT. The whole variable domain, filled in from reference TRBV15 and TRBJ1-4, reads DAMVIQNPRYQVTQFGKPVTLSCSQTLNHNVMYWYQQKSSQAPKLLFHYYDKDFNNEADTPDNFQSRRPNTSFCFLDIRSPGLGDTAMYLCATSGALTGRNEKLFFGSGTQLSVL.